These 20 T cell receptor beta chains originate from one sample sequenced in a study of T cell changes during pregnancy in multiple sclerosis. Some clones are missing from TCRdb's copy, which holds only in-frame ones; the method was immunoSEQ multiplex PCR. The sample includes about 40,000 clones, approximately 89% of them seen just once. Sample: peripheral blood, taken in the first trimester of pregnancy. Every receptor here comes from a female donor in good health, enrolled as a control in a pregnancy study.

V usage is TRBV19 and J usage is TRBJ1-4, with 7 nucleotides matching TRBD1. This CDR3 comprises 14 residues. The J segment lost 7 bases and the V segment lost 5 bases, leaving 7 bases of the junction unmatched. Germline values: CDR1 LNHDA, CDR2 SQIVND (reference sequence). CDR3 residues: CASSEGAQGEKLFF. DNA for the CDR3: TGTGCCAGTAGTGAGGGGGCGCAGGGTGAAAAACTGTTTTTT.

This clone was counted once. The chain carries TRBV4-2 and TRBJ2-7; 11 bases are shared with TRBD2. The CDR3 length is 16 residues. Trimming cost V 3 bases and J 2 bases; bases outside gene matches: 6. Germline CDR1 LGHNA, CDR2 YNFKEQ. The CDR3 sequence is CASSQLPGLAAYEQYF. CDR3 coding DNA: TGTGCCAGCAGCCAGCTCCCGGGACTAGCGGCCTACGAGCAGTACTTC.

This clone was detected only once. The chain carries TRBV28 and TRBJ2-2; 8 bases line up with TRBD1. CDR3 length equals 15 residues. CDR1 is MDHEN and CDR2 is SYDVKM in the germline V gene. V shed 6 bases and J 4 bases; nucleotides not matched to a gene: 7. The CDR3 DNA sequence: TGTGCCAGCAGCCTCAGGGGGCTGTCCACCGGGGAGCTGTTTTTT. Protein sequence: CASSLRGLSTGELFF. Complete variable domain (other parts from reference TRBV28 and TRBJ2-2): DVKVTQSSRYLVKRTGEKVFLECVQDMDHENMFWYRQDPGLGLRLIYFSYDVKMKEKGDIPEGYSVSREKKERFSLILESASTNQTSMYLCASSLRGLSTGELFFGEGSRLTVL.

The chain recombines TRBV11-2 with TRBJ2-7; maybe TRBD1 (5 bases). Germline values: CDR1 SGHAT, CDR2 FQNNGV. The CDR3 extends over 13 amino acids. V was pared by 1 base and J by 3 bases, with 7 bases between. This CDR3 is CASSLAGNYEQYF. Here the CDR3 DNA reads TGTGCCAGCAGCTTAGCAGGGAACTACGAGCAGTACTTC.

The chain carries TRBV6-1 and TRBJ1-1, with 8 bases fitting TRBD1. With 2 bases clipped from V and 5 bases from J, the junction kept 7 bases outside the gene matches. Germline lookup yields CDR1 MNHNS and CDR2 SASEGT. CDR3 length equals 15 residues. CDR3 bases: TGTGCCAGCAGTGAATCCTCAGGGGGCGGAACTGAAGCTTTCTTT. The encoded protein is CASSESSGGGTEAFF.

The J gene is TRBJ1-5, the V gene TRBV7-8; tentative D call: TRBD1 (5 bases). V lost 6 bases to trimming and J lost 6 bases, with 21 bases between them. CDR1 is SGHVS and CDR2 is FQNEAQ in the germline V gene. The CDR3 runs 16 residues. CDR3 protein: CASSLRRLLGGQPQHF. Here the CDR3 DNA reads TGTGCCAGCAGTTTAAGGCGTTTACTGGGGGGTCAGCCCCAGCATTTT.

This clone was seen once. The chain joins TRBV28 to TRBJ2-7, with 11 nucleotides matching TRBD1. Germline assignment: CDR1 MDHEN and CDR2 SYDVKM. The trim removed 7 bases at V and 7 bases at J, leaving 12 bases unmatched. This CDR3 comprises 15 residues. CDR3 amino acids: CASTLRDRGVGEQYF. For the CDR3, the DNA is TGTGCCAGCACCCTCCGGGACAGGGGGGTGGGGGAGCAGTACTTC.

The genes are TRBV9 and TRBJ2-3; TRBD2 matches 11 bases. This CDR3 is built from 18 residues. The V and J ends lost 0 bases and 4 bases, in that order; junction bases with no gene match: 10. CDR1 is SGDLS, CDR2 YYNGEE, per germline. CDR3 DNA: TGTGCCAGCAGCGTAGCTCTCCGTAGCGGGGGGGTGGCAGATACGCAGTATTTT. It is translated as CASSVALRSGGVADTQYF.

The chain has TRBV18 and TRBJ2-7; 8 bases line up with TRBD1. V gave up 5 bases and J gave up 6 bases; unmatched junction bases: 3. Germline lookup yields CDR1 KGHSH and CDR2 LQKENI. This CDR3 is 12 amino acids long. The DNA for the CDR3 is TGTGCCAGCTCAGCCACAGGGGGCGAGCAGTACTTC. The encoded protein is CASSATGGEQYF.

This chain links TRBV15 with TRBJ1-1; D is unresolved. CDR3 size: 15 residues. The V gene's germline CDR1 is LNHNV and CDR2 YYDKDF (reference sequence). Trimming left V 0 bases short and J 4 bases short, with 12 bases between. This CDR3 reads CATSRDSGGSTEAFF. In nucleotides, the CDR3 is TGTGCCACCAGCAGAGATTCAGGCGGGAGCACTGAAGCTTTCTTT.

The chain is built from TRBV6-4 and TRBJ1-6; 9 nucleotides align to TRBD1. The germline V gene encodes CDR1 MRHNA and CDR2 SNTAGT. With 6 bases clipped from V and 8 bases from J, the junction kept 8 bases outside the gene matches. This CDR3 is 15 amino acids long. DNA of the CDR3: TGTGCCAGCAGCGCCAACAGGGGGCTTGATTCACCCCTCCACTTT. Its protein is CASSANRGLDSPLHF.

The chain carries TRBV6-6 and TRBJ2-7, with TRBD2 matching 7 bases. With V trimmed by 2 bases and J by 0 bases, 1 base remained unmatched. Germline values: CDR1 MNHNY, CDR2 SVGAGI (reference sequence). The CDR3 runs 14 residues. The CDR3 DNA sequence: TGTGCCAGCAGTTACGGGACTAACTCCTACGAGCAGTACTTC. Translated: CASSYGTNSYEQYF.

This chain links TRBV19 with TRBJ1-5, with 8 bases aligning to TRBD1. Germline CDR1 LNHDA, CDR2 SQIVND (reference sequence). V trimming: 1 base; J trimming: 2 bases; junction bases outside the gene matches: 4. The CDR3 has 16 amino acids. This CDR3 reads CASSIGSTGGNQPQHF. For the CDR3, the DNA is TGTGCCAGTAGTATAGGTTCGACAGGGGGCAATCAGCCCCAGCATTTT.

This clone was picked up one time. The chain recombines TRBV7-3 with TRBJ2-1; TRBD2 might be the D (6 bases). CDR1 is SGHTA, CDR2 FQGTGA, per germline. CDR3 size: 17 residues. The germline V and J ends were trimmed by 0 bases and 4 bases, with 16 bases remaining between them. The CDR3 region is CASSLTPPGVRYNEQFF. CDR3 DNA sequence: TGTGCCAGCAGCTTAACCCCCCCGGGAGTCAGGTACAATGAGCAGTTCTTC.

V is TRBV5-4 and J is TRBJ1-4; 7 bases line up with TRBD1. This CDR3 is 15 amino acids long. Looked up from germline, CDR1 is SGHNT and CDR2 is YYREEE (reference sequence). With 4 bases clipped from V and 6 bases from J, the junction kept 9 bases outside the gene matches. CDR3 sequence reads: CASSQTLGGHEKLFF. The CDR3 DNA reads TGTGCCAGCAGCCAGACTCTAGGGGGCCATGAAAAACTGTTTTTT.

The gene calls are TRBV7-9 and TRBJ2-2; TRBD1 aligns across 8 bases. The germline V gene has CDR1 SEHNR and CDR2 FQNEAQ (reference sequence). The V segment lost 2 bases and the J segment 8 bases; nucleotides outside the gene matches: 7. This CDR3 is 15 amino acids long. CDR3 DNA sequence: TGTGCCAGCAGCTTAAGGACAGGGCGTCCGGGGGAGCTGTTTTTT. It specifies CASSLRTGRPGELFF. Together with reference TRBV7-9 and TRBJ2-2, the CDR3 gives the full variable domain: DTGVSQNPRHKITKRGQNVTFRCDPISEHNRLYWYRQTLGQGPEFLTYFQNEAQLEKSRLLSDRFSAERPKGSFSTLEIQRTEQGDSAMYLCASSLRTGRPGELFFGEGSRLTVL.

This clone came up a few times. The J gene is TRBJ2-7, the V gene TRBV4-2; weak D call: TRBD2 (6 bases). The CDR3 covers 16 residues. Looked up from germline, CDR1 is LGHNA and CDR2 is YNFKEQ. V lost 2 bases, J lost 3 bases, and 17 bases lay in between. This chain's CDR3 is CASSQSNLEGFYEQYF. The CDR3, as DNA: TGTGCCAGCAGCCAATCTAATTTGGAGGGTTTCTACGAGCAGTACTTC.

This clone has more than one count but fewer than ten. The V call is TRBV19, the J call TRBJ1-1, with D perhaps TRBD1 (5 bases). Trimming took off 6 bases at V and 4 bases at J, with 15 bases between the two ends. The germline CDR1 and CDR2 sequences are LNHDA and SQIVND (reference sequence). The CDR3 totals 14 residues. Here the CDR3 reads CASRIREGLTEAFF. In DNA form, the CDR3 reads TGTGCCAGTAGAATTCGAGAGGGACTCACTGAAGCTTTCTTT.

The chain is built from TRBV7-3 and TRBJ2-1; 13 bases align to TRBD2. This CDR3 comprises 18 residues. The germline V gene encodes CDR1 SGHTA and CDR2 FQGTGA. V lost 6 bases, J lost 1 base, and 9 bases stayed unmatched. In DNA, the CDR3 is TGTGCCAGCAGTCGGACTAGCGGGGGTTCAATTTCCTACAATGAGCAGTTCTTC. It codes for CASSRTSGGSISYNEQFF. Supplemented by reference TRBV7-3 and TRBJ2-1, the full variable domain reads GAGVSQTPSNKVTEKGKYVELRCDPISGHTALYWYRQSLGQGPEFLIYFQGTGAADDSGLPNDRFFAVRPEGSVSTLKIQRTERGDSAVYLCASSRTSGGSISYNEQFFGPGTRLTVL.

The V call is TRBV19, the J call TRBJ2-1; the match to TRBD2 covers 11 bases. J lost 7 bases, V lost 9 bases, and 14 bases had no gene match. Germline loops: CDR1 LNHDA, CDR2 SQIVND (reference sequence). The CDR3 is 16 amino acids. The CDR3 reads CASSRLAGKAWNEQFF. The DNA for the CDR3 is TGTGCCAGCTCAAGACTAGCGGGGAAGGCGTGGAATGAGCAGTTCTTC.